This T cell receptor (beta chain) came from a study of T cells after yellow fever vaccination. MiXCR, run by TCRdb on the 5' RACE reads, gives a single entry per CDR3 protein. The data show 250,000 to 300,000 distinct CDR3 sequences, about 5.2% seen once. Germline loops: CDR1 ENHRY, CDR2 SYGVKD. Trimming stripped 10 bases from V and 2 bases from J, with 19 bases between. The CDR3 runs to 15 residues. Specimen: CD4+ T cells sorted from PBMCs, collected on the day of the yellow fever booster vaccination. The genes are TRBV10-3 and TRBJ2-3; TRBD2 might be the D (6 bases). The sequence was collected from a man between 18 and 29 years old who received the YFV17D yellow fever vaccine. The CDR3 reads CATLPGVISTDTQYF. The CDR3 DNA is TGTGCCACCCTACCGGGGGTAATTTCCACAGATACGCAGTATTTT.